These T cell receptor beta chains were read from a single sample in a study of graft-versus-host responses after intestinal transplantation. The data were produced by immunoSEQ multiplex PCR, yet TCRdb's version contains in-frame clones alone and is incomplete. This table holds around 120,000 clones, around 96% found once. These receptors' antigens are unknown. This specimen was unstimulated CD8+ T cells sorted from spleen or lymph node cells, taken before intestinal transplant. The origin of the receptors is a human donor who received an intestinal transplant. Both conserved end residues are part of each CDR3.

CASSFLLEEQYF | TRBJ2-7 | TRBV7-9
CASSLGTGGGAKNIQYF | TRBJ2-4 | TRBV28
CASSFTSGQGWYEQYF | TRBJ2-7 | TRBV5-1
CASQQGLYTEAFF | TRBJ1-1 | TRBV5-6
CASSSGQGANQPQHF | TRBJ1-5 | TRBV13
CSAGDVSYEQYF | TRBJ2-7 | TRBV29-1
CASSFGGGNTEAFF | TRBJ1-1 | TRBV13
CASSFATGSYEQYF | TRBJ2-7 | TRBV7-2
CSVRSLFTYEQYF | TRBJ2-7 | TRBV29-1
CASGPGQGEKPQHF | TRBJ1-5 | TRBV27
CASSSRTGGPSSGANVLTF | TRBJ2-6 | TRBV27
CASSLGRGQGNYQQYF | TRBJ2-7 | TRBV5-5
CASSHMGSTGELFF | TRBJ2-2 | TRBV4-3
CASSPGQGSTDTQYF | TRBJ2-3 | TRBV2
CASSLRDTRWNQYF | TRBJ2-5 | TRBV5-1
CASSQEGSSGLYEQYF | TRBJ2-7 | TRBV4-2
CASSFVPNYGYTF | TRBJ1-2 | TRBV6-5
CASSLFQDEQFF | TRBJ2-1 | TRBV13
CAISEWEGNTEAFF | TRBJ1-1 | TRBV10-3
CASSLRGTDSGNTIYF | TRBJ1-3 | TRBV7-9
CASSLGSTADNEQFF | TRBJ2-1 | TRBV28
CASSLSTARDSNQPQHF | TRBJ1-5 | TRBV7-3
CASSRGAGDTGELFF | TRBJ2-2 | TRBV4-1
CASSDYSGKDYEQYF | TRBJ2-7 | TRBV10-1
CASSLSPGTNYGYTF | TRBJ1-2 | TRBV28
CASSLNLGQGIYEQYF | TRBJ2-7 | TRBV28
CASSHYNEQFF | TRBJ2-1 | TRBV19
CSVVKDRVEYF | TRBJ2-7 | TRBV29-1
CASSQEGGFGGYEQYF | TRBJ2-7 | TRBV4-3
CARSVTGKGAQHF | TRBJ1-5 | TRBV30
CASSQGYGSTEAFF | TRBJ1-1 | TRBV4-2
CASSPGLAGGYEQYF | TRBJ2-7 | TRBV4-1
CASSLGRGEAFF | TRBJ1-1 | TRBV28
CASSLPSRETQYF | TRBJ2-5 | TRBV7-9
CASNTQRGPYEQYF | TRBJ2-7 | TRBV7-8
CATSPQIRDGVRLRYEQYF | TRBJ2-7 | TRBV15
CAIQGLAGGSGNIQYF | TRBJ2-4 | TRBV28
CASSLSMADATTDTQYF | TRBJ2-3 | TRBV27
CASSGTDRTYGYTF | TRBJ1-2 | TRBV6-5
CAISPGRLASYEQYF | TRBJ2-7 | TRBV10-3
CAAGQGRNSPLHF | TRBJ1-6 | TRBV10-3
CASSLGTASYGYTF | TRBJ1-2 | TRBV28
CASSQVLGGGEQYF | TRBJ2-7 | TRBV4-2
CASSLGWGGTDYEQYF | TRBJ2-7 | TRBV7-6
CASSETENTIYF | TRBJ1-3 | TRBV10-1
CSVDRPGRGYEQYF | TRBJ2-7 | TRBV29-1
CASSDYQLRGGKAPQHF | TRBJ1-5 | TRBV2
CASSTEATGGTEAFF | TRBJ1-1 | TRBV27
CASSARGDTEAFF | TRBJ1-1 | TRBV9
CASSQSGTGWYEQYF | TRBJ2-7 | TRBV6-6
CASSYQGSDLSSYNEQFF | TRBJ2-1 | TRBV7-3
CASREDEQYF | TRBJ2-7 | TRBV11-2
CASSEGGLAGVEQFF | TRBJ2-1 | TRBV6-4
CAWRGGIRATQYF | TRBJ2-3 | TRBV30